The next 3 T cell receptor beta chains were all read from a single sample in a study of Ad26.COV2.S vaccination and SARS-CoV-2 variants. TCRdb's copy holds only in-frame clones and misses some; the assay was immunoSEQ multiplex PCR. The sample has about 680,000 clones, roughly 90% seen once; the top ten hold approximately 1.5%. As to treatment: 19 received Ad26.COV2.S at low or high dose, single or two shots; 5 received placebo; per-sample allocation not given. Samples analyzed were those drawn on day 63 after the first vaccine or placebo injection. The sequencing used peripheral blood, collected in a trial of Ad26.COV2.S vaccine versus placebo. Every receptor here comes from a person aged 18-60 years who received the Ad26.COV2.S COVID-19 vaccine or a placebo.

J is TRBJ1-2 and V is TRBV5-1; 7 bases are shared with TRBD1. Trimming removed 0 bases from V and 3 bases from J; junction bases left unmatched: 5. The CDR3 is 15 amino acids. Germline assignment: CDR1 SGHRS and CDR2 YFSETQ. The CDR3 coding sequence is TGCGCCAGCAGCTTGGGCCCTACAGGGGACTATGGCTACACCTTC. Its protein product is CASSLGPTGDYGYTF.

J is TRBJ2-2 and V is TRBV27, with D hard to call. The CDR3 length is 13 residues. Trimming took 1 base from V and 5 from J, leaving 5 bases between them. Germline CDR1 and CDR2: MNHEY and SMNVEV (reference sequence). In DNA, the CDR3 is TGTGCCAGCAGTTTATTCCAAACCGGGGAGCTGTTTTTT. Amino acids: CASSLFQTGELFF.

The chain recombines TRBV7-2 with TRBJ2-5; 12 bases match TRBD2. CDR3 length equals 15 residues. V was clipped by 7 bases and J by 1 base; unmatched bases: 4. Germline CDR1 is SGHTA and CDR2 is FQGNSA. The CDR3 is CASNPGLAGQETQYF. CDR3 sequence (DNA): TGTGCCAGCAACCCGGGACTAGCGGGCCAAGAGACCCAGTACTTC. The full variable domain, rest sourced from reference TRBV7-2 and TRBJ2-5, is GAGVSQSPSNKVTEKGKDVELRCDPISGHTALYWYRQSLGQGLEFLIYFQGNSAPDKSGLPSDRFSAERTGGSVSTLTIQRTQQEDSAVYLCASNPGLAGQETQYFGPGTRLLVL.